This paragraph reports one TCR beta chain. Its matching antigen is unknown. The repertoire was sequenced with immunoSEQ multiplex PCR; TCRdb's copy has only in-frame clones and lacks some. The repertoire holds 95,000 to 100,000 clones, with more than 85% as singletons. This record belongs to a study of PD-1 blockade in classical Hodgkin lymphoma. Study conclusions and caveats: TCR diversity at baseline was reported to be reduced in newly diagnosed patients relative to healthy donors. A significant rise in TCR diversity by C4D1 was seen for CD4+ but not CD8+ cells.

Each patient experienced a relapse that followed autologous stem cell transplantation, and brentuximab vedotin exposure varied. This CDR3 comprises 14 residues. The V end lost 4 bases, the J end lost 1 base, and 10 bases lay between the germline ends. Germline CDR1 reads MGHRA; CDR2 reads YSYEKL. Material: peripheral blood mononuclear cells (PBMCs), obtained before the second cycle of nivolumab. The genes are TRBV4-1 and TRBJ2-5, with D possibly being TRBD1 (6 bases). The origin of this receptor is a human donor with classical Hodgkin lymphoma. The CDR3 reads CASSPGHLQETQYF. In DNA, the CDR3 is TGCGCCAGCAGCCCGGGACACCTCCAAGAGACCCAGTACTTC.